This entry describes one T cell receptor (beta chain). Repertoires were generated with immunoSEQ multiplex PCR, while TCRdb's copy carries only in-frame clones and drops some. The data contain fewer than 20,000 clones, roughly 80% of them seen just once; the ten biggest clones take up around 4%. This sample is drawn from a study of OX40 agonist ivuxolimab in advanced cancers. Turning to the study itself: Age averaged 60 years (range roughly 20 to 90), and just over 80% were male. Eligibility admitted prior anti-PD-1, anti-PD-L1 or anti-CTLA-4 therapy; 35% to 40% had some. Partial responses occurred in Three dose-escalation patients, one with hepatocellular carcinoma and two with cutaneous melanoma.

The TCR was taken from an adult with an advanced solid tumor such as melanoma, head and neck, liver or kidney cancer. The starting material was CD4+ or CD8+ T cells sorted from blood, obtained in a trial of the OX40 agonist ivuxolimab.

The chain's CDR3 is CASSLDNEQFF. The CDR3 DNA reads TGCGCCAGCAGCTTGGACAATGAGCAGTTCTTC. This rearrangement joins TRBV5-1 to TRBJ2-1; unclear D gene. Trimming removed 0 bases at V and 5 bases at J, with 0 bases between. The CDR3 is 11 amino acids. CDR1 is SGHRS, CDR2 YFSETQ, per germline.